This T cell receptor beta chain was observed in a study of spatial heterogeneity in lung cancer. A distinct unique molecular identifier was carried by each TCR cDNA molecule. A single record per CDR3 protein comes from TCRdb applying MiXCR to the 5' RACE reads. The sample yields some 13,000 distinct CDR3 sequences, under 5% seen once. As to time point: sample taken at primary tumor resection. Whole RNA, isolated from tumor, nontumor lung or frozen PBMC, was sequenced without prior sorting. Germline lookup yields CDR1 SGDLS and CDR2 YYNGEE. The V segment lost 0 bases and the J segment 0 bases; nucleotides outside the gene matches: 3. This CDR3 is 16 amino acids long. Points on this clonotype: Because the library targeted alpha chains, this beta chain is an off-target read whose size means little.

The origin of this receptor is a male donor with early-stage non-small cell lung cancer. The sequences come from PBMCs, collected at surgery. V and J are TRBV9 and TRBJ2-1; 7 bases agree with TRBD1. CDR3 DNA sequence: TGTGCCAGCAGCGTAGGAGGACAGGCCTCCTACAATGAGCAGTTCTTC. Residues: CASSVGGQASYNEQFF.